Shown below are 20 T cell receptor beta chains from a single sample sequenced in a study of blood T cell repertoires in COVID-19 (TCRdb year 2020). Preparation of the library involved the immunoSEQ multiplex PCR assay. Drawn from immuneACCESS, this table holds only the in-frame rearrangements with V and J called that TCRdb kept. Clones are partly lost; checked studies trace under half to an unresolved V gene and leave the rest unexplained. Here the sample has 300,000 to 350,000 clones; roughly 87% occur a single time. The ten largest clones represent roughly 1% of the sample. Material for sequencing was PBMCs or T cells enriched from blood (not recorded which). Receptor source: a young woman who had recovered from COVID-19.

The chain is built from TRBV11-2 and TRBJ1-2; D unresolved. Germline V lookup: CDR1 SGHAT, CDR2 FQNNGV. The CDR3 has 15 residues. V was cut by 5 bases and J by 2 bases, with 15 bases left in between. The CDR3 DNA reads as TGTGCCAGCAGCGCGCGGCTGGGTCGGAACTATGGCTACACCTTC. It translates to CASSARLGRNYGYTF. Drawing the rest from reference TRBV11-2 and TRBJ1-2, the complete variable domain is EAGVAQSPRYKIIEKRQSVAFWCNPISGHATLYWYQQILGQGPKLLIQFQNNGVVDDSQLPKDRFSAERLKGVDSTLKIQPAKLEDSAVYLCASSARLGRNYGYTFGSGTRLTVV.

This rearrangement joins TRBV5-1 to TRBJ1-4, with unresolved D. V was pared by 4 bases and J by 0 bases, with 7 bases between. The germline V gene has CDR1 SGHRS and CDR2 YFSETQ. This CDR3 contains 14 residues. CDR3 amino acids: CASSLSATNEKLFF. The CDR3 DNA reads TGCGCCAGCAGCCTGAGCGCAACTAATGAAAAACTGTTTTTT.

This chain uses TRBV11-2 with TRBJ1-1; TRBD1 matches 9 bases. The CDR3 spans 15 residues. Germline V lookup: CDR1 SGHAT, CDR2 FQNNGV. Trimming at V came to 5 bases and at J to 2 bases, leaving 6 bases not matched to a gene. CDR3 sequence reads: CASSPWGQGNTEAFF. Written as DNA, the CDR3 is TGTGCCAGCAGCCCCTGGGGACAGGGAAACACTGAAGCTTTCTTT. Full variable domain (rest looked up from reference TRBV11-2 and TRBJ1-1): EAGVAQSPRYKIIEKRQSVAFWCNPISGHATLYWYQQILGQGPKLLIQFQNNGVVDDSQLPKDRFSAERLKGVDSTLKIQPAKLEDSAVYLCASSPWGQGNTEAFFGQGTRLTVV.

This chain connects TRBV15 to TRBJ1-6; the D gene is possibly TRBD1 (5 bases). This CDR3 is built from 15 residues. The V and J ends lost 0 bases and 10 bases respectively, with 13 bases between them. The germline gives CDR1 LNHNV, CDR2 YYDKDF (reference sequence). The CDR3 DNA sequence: TGTGCCACCAGCAGAGATCTACAGGTTTCCTCACCCCTCCACTTT. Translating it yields CATSRDLQVSSPLHF.

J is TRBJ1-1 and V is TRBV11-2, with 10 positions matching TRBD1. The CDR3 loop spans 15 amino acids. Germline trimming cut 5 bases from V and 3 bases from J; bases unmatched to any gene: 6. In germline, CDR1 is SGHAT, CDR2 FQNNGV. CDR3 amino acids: CASSTWTGGDTEAFF. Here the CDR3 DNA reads TGTGCCAGCAGCACTTGGACAGGGGGTGACACTGAAGCTTTCTTT.

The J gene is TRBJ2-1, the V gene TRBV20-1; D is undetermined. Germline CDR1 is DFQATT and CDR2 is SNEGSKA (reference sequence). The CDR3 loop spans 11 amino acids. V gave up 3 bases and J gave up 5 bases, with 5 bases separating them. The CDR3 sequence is CSASRDNEQFF. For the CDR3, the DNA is TGCAGTGCTAGCCGAGACAATGAGCAGTTCTTC.

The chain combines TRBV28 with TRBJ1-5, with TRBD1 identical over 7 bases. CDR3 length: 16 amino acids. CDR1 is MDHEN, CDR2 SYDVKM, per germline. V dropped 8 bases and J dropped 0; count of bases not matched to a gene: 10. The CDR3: CASLGTAYYSNQPQHF. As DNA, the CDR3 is TGTGCCAGCTTAGGGACAGCCTACTATAGCAATCAGCCCCAGCATTTT.

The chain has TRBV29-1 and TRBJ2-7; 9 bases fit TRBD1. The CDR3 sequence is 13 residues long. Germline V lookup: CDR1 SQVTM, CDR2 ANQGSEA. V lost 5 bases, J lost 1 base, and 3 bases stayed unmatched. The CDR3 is CSVYDRGSYEQYF. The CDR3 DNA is TGCAGCGTTTACGACAGGGGGTCCTACGAGCAGTACTTC.

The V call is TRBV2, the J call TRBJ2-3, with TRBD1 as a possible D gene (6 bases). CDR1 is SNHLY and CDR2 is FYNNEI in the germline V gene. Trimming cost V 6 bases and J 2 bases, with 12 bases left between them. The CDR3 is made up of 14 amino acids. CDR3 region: CASRRQGYTDTQYF. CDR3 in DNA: TGTGCCAGCAGAAGGCAGGGGTACACAGATACGCAGTATTTT. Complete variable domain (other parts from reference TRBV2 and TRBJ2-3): EPEVTQTPSHQVTQMGQEVILRCVPISNHLYFYWYRQILGQKVEFLVSFYNNEISEKSEIFDDQFSVERPDGSNFTLKIRSTKLEDSAMYFCASRRQGYTDTQYFGPGTRLTVL.

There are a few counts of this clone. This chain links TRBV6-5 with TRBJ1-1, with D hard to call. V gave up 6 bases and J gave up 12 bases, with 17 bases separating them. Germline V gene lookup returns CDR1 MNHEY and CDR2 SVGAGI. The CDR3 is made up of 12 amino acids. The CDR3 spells CASSLGSSVTFF. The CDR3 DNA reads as TGTGCCAGCAGCCTAGGCTCCTCGGTAACTTTCTTT.

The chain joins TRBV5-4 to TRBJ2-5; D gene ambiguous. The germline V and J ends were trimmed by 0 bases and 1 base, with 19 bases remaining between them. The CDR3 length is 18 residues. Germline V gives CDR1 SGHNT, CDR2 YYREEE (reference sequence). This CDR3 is CASSLALALVGSQETQYF. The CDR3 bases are TGTGCCAGCAGCTTGGCCTTAGCCCTAGTCGGGTCCCAAGAGACCCAGTACTTC.

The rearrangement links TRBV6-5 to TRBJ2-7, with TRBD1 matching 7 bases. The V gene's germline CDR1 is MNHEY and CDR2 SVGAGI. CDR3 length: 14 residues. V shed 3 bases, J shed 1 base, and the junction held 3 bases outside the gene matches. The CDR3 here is CASSYRDRSYEQYF. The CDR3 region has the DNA TGTGCCAGCAGTTATCGGGACAGATCCTACGAGCAGTACTTC.

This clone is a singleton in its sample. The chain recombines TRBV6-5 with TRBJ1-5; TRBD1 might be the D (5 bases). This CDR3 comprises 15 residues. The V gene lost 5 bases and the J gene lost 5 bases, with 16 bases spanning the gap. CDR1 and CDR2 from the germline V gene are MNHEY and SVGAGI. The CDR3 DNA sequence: TGTGCCAGCAGTCAACTCCAGGGACTCCATCAGCCCCAGCATTTT. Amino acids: CASSQLQGLHQPQHF.

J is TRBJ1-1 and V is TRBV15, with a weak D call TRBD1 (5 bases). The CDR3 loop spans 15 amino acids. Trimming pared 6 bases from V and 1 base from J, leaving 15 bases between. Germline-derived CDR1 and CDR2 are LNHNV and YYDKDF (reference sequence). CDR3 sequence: CATRWGEGRNTEAFF. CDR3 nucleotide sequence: TGTGCCACCAGGTGGGGGGAGGGGAGGAACACTGAAGCTTTCTTT.

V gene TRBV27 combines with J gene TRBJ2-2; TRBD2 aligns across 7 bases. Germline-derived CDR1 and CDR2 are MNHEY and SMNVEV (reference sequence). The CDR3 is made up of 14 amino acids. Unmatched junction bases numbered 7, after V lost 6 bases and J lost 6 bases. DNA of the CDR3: TGTGCCAGCAGGGGGTTAGGGAGGGCCGGGGAGCTGTTTTTT. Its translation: CASRGLGRAGELFF.

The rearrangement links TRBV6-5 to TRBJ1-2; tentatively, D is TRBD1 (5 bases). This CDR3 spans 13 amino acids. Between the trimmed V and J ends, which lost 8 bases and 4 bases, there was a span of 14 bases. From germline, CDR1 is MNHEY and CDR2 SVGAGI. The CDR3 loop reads CASFSGTPYGYTF. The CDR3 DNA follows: TGTGCCAGCTTTAGCGGGACTCCCTATGGCTACACCTTC.

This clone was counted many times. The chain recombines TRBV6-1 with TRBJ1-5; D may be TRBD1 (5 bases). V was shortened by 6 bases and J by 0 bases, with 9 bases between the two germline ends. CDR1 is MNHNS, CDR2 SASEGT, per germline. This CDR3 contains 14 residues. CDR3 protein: CASSRTLSNQPQHF. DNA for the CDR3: TGTGCCAGCAGCAGGACACTTAGCAATCAGCCCCAGCATTTT.

The CDR3 nucleotides are TGTGCCAGCAGTTACCCCACAGGGGGGGGCCCCTACGAGCAGTACTTC. Amino acids: CASSYPTGGGPYEQYF. The chain recombines TRBV6-5 with TRBJ2-7; D is perhaps TRBD1 (8 bases). CDR1 is MNHEY, CDR2 SVGAGI, per germline. V was cut by 2 bases and J by 2 bases, with 16 bases left in between. The CDR3 has 16 amino acids.

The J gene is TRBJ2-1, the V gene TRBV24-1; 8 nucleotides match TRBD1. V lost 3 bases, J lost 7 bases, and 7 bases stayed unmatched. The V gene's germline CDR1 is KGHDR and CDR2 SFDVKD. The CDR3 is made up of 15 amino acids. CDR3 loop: CATSDPGQGTNEQFF. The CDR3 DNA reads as TGTGCCACCAGTGATCCCGGACAGGGAACGAATGAGCAGTTCTTC.

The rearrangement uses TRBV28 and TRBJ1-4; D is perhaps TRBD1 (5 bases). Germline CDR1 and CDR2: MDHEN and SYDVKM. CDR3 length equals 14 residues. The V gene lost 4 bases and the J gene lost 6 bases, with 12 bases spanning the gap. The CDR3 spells CASSSTGVDEKLFF. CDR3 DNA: TGTGCCAGCAGTTCTACGGGGGTGGATGAAAAACTGTTTTTT.